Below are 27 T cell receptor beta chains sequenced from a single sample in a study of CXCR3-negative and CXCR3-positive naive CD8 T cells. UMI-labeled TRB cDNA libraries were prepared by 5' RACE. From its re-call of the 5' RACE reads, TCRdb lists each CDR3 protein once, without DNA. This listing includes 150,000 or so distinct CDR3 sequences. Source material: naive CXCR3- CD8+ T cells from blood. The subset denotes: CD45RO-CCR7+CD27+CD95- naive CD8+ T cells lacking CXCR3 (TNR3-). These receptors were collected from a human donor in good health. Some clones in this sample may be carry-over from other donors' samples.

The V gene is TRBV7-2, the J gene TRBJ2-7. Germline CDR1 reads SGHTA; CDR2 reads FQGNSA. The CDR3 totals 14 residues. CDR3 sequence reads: CASSFNRNSYEQYF.

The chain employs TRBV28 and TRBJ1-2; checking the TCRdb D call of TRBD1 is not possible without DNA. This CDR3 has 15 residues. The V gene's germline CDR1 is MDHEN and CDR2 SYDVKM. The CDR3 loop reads CASRDRDRGVYGYTF.

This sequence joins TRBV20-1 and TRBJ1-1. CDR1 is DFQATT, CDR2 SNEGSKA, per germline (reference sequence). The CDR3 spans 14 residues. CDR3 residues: CSARDGGDYTEAFF.

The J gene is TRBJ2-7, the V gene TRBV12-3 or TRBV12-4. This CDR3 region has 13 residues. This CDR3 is CASTPERAYEQYF.

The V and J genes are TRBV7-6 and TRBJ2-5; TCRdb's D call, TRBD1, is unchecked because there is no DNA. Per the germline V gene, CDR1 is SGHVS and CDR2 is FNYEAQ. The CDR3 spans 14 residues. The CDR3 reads CASSHGTGQETQYF.

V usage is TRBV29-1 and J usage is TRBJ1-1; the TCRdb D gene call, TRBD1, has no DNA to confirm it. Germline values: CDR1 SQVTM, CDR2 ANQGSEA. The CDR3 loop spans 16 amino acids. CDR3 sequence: CSPVGEPTAMNTEAFF.

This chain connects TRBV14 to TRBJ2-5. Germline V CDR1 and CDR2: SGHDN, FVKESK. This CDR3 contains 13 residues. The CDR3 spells CASSQGWLETQYF.

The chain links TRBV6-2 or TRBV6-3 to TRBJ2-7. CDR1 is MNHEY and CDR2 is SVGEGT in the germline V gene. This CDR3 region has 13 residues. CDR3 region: CASRVSSDYEQYF.

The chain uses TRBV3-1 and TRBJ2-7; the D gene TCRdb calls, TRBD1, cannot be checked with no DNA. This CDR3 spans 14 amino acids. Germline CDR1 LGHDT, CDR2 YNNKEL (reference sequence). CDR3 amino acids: CASSAGTNNYEQYF.

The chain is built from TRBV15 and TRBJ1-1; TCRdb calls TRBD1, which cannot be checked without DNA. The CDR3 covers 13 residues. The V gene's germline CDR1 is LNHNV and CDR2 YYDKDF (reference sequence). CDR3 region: CATSQGRGTEAFF.

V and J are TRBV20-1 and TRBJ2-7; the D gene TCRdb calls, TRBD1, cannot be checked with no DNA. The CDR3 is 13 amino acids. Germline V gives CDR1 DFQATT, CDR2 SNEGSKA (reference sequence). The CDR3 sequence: CSAEGTGLYEQYF.

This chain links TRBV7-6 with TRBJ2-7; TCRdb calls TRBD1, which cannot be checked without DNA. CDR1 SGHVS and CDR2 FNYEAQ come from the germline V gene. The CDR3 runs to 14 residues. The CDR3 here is CASSSRGRSYEQYF. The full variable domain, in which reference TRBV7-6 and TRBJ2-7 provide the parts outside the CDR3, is GAGVSQSPRYKVTKRGQDVALRCDPISGHVSLYWYRQALGQGPEFLTYFNYEAQQDKSGLPNDRFSAERPEGSISTLTIQRTEQRDSAMYRCASSSRGRSYEQYFGPGTRLTVT.

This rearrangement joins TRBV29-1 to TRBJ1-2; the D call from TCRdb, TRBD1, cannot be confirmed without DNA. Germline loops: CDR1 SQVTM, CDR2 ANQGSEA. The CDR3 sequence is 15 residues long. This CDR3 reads CSVGADSRLSYGYTF.

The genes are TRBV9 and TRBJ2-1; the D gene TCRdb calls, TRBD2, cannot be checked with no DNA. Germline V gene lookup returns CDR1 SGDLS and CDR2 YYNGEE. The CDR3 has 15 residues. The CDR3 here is CASSVGLAGVNEQFF.

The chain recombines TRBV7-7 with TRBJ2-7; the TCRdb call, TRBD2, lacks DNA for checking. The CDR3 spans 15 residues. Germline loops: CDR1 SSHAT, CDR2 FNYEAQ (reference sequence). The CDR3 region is CASSPAAGVIYEQYF.

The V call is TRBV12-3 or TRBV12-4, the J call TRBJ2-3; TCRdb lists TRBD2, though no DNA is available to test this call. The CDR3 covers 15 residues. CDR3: CASSRTSGGADTQYF.

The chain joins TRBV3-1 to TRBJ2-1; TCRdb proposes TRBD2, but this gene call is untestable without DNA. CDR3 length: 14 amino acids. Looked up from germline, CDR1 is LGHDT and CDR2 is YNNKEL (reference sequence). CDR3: CASSPHPRSDEQFF.

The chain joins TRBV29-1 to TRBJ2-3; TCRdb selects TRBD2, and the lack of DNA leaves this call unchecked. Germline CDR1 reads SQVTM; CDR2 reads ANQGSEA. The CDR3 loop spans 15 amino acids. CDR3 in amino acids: CSPPQWREPPDTQYF.

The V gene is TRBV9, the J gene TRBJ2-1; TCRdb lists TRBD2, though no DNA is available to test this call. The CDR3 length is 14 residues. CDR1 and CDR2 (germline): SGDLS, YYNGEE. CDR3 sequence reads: CASSVALAGDEQFF. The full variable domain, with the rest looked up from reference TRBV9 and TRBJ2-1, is DSGVTQTPKHLITATGQRVTLRCSPRSGDLSVYWYQQSLDQGLQFLIQYYNGEERAKGNILERFSAQQFPDLHSELNLSSLELGDSALYFCASSVALAGDEQFFGPGTRLTVL.

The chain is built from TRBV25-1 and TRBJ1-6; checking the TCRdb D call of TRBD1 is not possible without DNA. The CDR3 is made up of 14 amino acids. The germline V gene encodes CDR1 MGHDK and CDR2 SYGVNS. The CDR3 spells CASSEWLSNSPLHF.

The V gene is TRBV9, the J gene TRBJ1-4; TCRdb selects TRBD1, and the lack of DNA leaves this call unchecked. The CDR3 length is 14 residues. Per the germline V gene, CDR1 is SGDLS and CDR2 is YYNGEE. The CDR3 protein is CASSLGTGIEKLFF. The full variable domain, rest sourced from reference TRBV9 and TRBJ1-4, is DSGVTQTPKHLITATGQRVTLRCSPRSGDLSVYWYQQSLDQGLQFLIQYYNGEERAKGNILERFSAQQFPDLHSELNLSSLELGDSALYFCASSLGTGIEKLFFGSGTQLSVL.

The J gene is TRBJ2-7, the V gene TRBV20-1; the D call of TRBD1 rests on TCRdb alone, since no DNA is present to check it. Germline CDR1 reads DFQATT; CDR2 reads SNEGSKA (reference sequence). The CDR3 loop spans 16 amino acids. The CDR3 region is CSARVEGHQTLYEQYF.

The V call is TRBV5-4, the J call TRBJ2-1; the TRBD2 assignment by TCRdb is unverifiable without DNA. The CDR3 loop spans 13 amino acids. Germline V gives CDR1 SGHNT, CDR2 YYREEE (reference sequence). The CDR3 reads CASSPTRGHEQFF.

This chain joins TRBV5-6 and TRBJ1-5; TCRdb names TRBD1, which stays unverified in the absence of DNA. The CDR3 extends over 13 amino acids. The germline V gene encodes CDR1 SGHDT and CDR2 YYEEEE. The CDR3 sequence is CASSLGAGQPQHF.

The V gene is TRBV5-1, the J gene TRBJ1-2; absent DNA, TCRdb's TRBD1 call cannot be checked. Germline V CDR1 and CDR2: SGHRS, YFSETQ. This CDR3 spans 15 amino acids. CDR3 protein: CASSLFDRGDYGYTF. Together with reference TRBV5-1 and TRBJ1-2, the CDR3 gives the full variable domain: KAGVTQTPRYLIKTRGQQVTLSCSPISGHRSVSWYQQTPGQGLQFLFEYFSETQRNKGNFPGRFSGRQFSNSRSEMNVSTLELGDSALYLCASSLFDRGDYGYTFGSGTRLTVV.

The CDR3 region is CASSQDPPLEQFF. The chain links TRBV4-1 to TRBJ2-1; TCRdb outputs TRBD1, but without DNA this stays unchecked. CDR3 size: 13 residues. CDR1 and CDR2 (germline): MGHRA, YSYEKL.

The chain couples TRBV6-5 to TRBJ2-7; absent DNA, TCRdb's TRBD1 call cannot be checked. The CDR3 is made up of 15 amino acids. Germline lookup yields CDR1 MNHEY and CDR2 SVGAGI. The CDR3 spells CASRGWTGLSYEQYF.